The rows below give T cell receptor beta chains drawn from one sample of a study of control samples from healthy donors and cancer patients. Clones were read by immunoSEQ multiplex PCR, and TCRdb kept only the in-frame ones, dropping some. The sample contains around 64,000 clones, approximately 89% of which appear only once. Material: PBMCs. These receptor sequences come from a man aged 55 to 69 with colorectal cancer. Both conserved end residues are part of each CDR3. Each record gives: J gene, V gene, D gene, CDR3 length, clone size, CDR3 DNA, CDR3 protein. A D gene is named only where the DNA matches it firmly. Not all rows give a size; the values are once, few, many and, for expanded clones, a class.

TRBJ1-2 TRBV18 TRBD1 17 NA TGTGCCAGCTCCCCCAACCCGACAGGGTTATTGAACTATGGCTACACCTTC CASSPNPTGLLNYGYTF
TRBJ1-2 TRBV7-3 NA 12 NA TGTGCCAGCAGCTCGGGCCGTAATGGCTACACCTTC CASSSGRNGYTF
TRBJ2-3 TRBV5-1 NA 14 NA TGCGCCAGCAGCCCGGCGGGGACCACAGATACGCAGTATTTT CASSPAGTTDTQYF
TRBJ1-1 TRBV3-1/TRBV3-2 NA 16 NA TGTGCCAGCAGCCAAGGATGGGTTGGAGGGGACACTGAAGCTTTCTTT CASSQGWVGGDTEAFF
TRBJ2-3 TRBV27 TRBD2 16 NA TGTGCCAGCAGTACGGGGGGATCTTCTTTAATAGATACGCAGTATTTT CASSTGGSSLIDTQYF
TRBJ1-5 TRBV12-3/TRBV12-4 NA 13 NA TGTGCCAGCAGAGACAGAGACAATCAGCCCCAGCATTTT CASRDRDNQPQHF
TRBJ2-1 TRBV30 TRBD2 17 NA TGTGCCTGGAGACCGGGACTAGCGGTCAGCTCCTACAATGAGCAGTTCTTC CAWRPGLAVSSYNEQFF
TRBJ1-4 TRBV5-8 TRBD1 17 NA TGTGCCAGCAGCTTAGGGACAGAAATTACAACTAATGAAAAACTGTTTTTT CASSLGTEITTNEKLFF
TRBJ1-1 TRBV7-2 NA 13 NA TGTGCCAGCAGCTCCCAGGGGAACACTGAAGCTTTCTTT CASSSQGNTEAFF
TRBJ2-6 TRBV4-1 NA 19 NA TGCGCCAGCAGCCAAAACCGGGGACGGGAAAACTCTGGGGCCAACGTCCTGACTTTC CASSQNRGRENSGANVLTF
TRBJ1-2 TRBV30 NA 13 NA TGTGCCTGGAGTCGACCGAGCAGGGATGGCTACACCTTC CAWSRPSRDGYTF
TRBJ2-3 TRBV4-2 NA 17 NA TGTGCCAGCAGCCAAGAACCCACAGGGAATGGTCCAGATACGCAGTATTTT CASSQEPTGNGPDTQYF
TRBJ2-7 TRBV12-3/TRBV12-4 NA 13 NA TGTGCCAGCAGTTATATGGGCCCGGACGAGCAGTACTTC CASSYMGPDEQYF
TRBJ2-3 TRBV24-1 TRBD2 17 NA TGTGCCACCAGTGATTCTCAGGCTAGCGGATCCACAGATACGCAGTATTTT CATSDSQASGSTDTQYF
TRBJ1-2 TRBV21-1 NA 14 NA TGTGCCAGCAGCAAGGGGGCGTTGCACTATGGCTACACCTTC CASSKGALHYGYTF
TRBJ2-3 TRBV3-1/TRBV3-2 TRBD2 16 NA TGTGCCAGCAGCTTGACTAGCGGGGGGGCCGAGGATACGCAGTATTTT CASSLTSGGAEDTQYF
TRBJ1-1 TRBV10-1 TRBD1 14 NA TGCGCCAGCAGTCCCGGGACAGCGAACACTGAAGCTTTCTTT CASSPGTANTEAFF
TRBJ2-1 TRBV28 TRBD2 17 NA TGTGCCAGCAGCTATAGACTACTAGCGGGGGGGTCCAATGAGCAGTTCTTC CASSYRLLAGGSNEQFF
TRBJ2-7 TRBV27 TRBD1 15 NA TGTGCCAGCAGTTTGGGGAGACAGGGGGCTTACGAGCAGTACTTC CASSLGRQGAYEQYF
TRBJ1-2 TRBV6-5 NA 14 NA TGTGCCAGCAGAAAGGACGGAGCCCGCTCTGGCTACACCTTC CASRKDGARSGYTF
TRBJ2-4 TRBV24-1 TRBD1 15 few TGTGCCACCAGTGACCCGAGGGACAGGAAAAACATTCAGTACTTC CATSDPRDRKNIQYF
TRBJ2-3 TRBV7-6 NA 17 NA TGTGCCAGCAGCTTATTGGCAGGGGCAACTAGCACAGATACGCAGTATTTT CASSLLAGATSTDTQYF
TRBJ1-2 TRBV11-2 TRBD1 16 NA TGTGCCAGCAGCTTAGAGGGACAGGAACTCCTCTATGGCTACACCTTC CASSLEGQELLYGYTF
TRBJ1-1 TRBV11-2 NA 14 once TGTGCCAGCAGCCTCATACAGGGTTCTGCTGAAGCTTTCTTT CASSLIQGSAEAFF
TRBJ2-2 TRBV19 NA 13 NA TGTGCCAGTAGGGCGGGGAAACACCGGGAGCTGTTTTTT CASRAGKHRELFF
TRBJ1-2 TRBV12-5 NA 13 NA TGTGCTAGTGGGGGCACCCCAGTGCATGGCTACACCTTC CASGGTPVHGYTF
TRBJ1-4 TRBV4-2 NA 15 once TGTGCCAGCAGCCAAGATTGGGGAGGGGCTGAAAAACTGTTTTTT CASSQDWGGAEKLFF
TRBJ2-5 TRBV5-4 TRBD1 15 NA TGTGCCAGCAGCCTCAAAGGACAGGGCCAAGAGACCCAGTACTTC CASSLKGQGQETQYF
TRBJ2-3 TRBV7-6 NA 16 NA TGTGCCAGCAGCTTTTCGGCAAGGCCTGGGGGAGATACGCAGTATTTT CASSFSARPGGDTQYF